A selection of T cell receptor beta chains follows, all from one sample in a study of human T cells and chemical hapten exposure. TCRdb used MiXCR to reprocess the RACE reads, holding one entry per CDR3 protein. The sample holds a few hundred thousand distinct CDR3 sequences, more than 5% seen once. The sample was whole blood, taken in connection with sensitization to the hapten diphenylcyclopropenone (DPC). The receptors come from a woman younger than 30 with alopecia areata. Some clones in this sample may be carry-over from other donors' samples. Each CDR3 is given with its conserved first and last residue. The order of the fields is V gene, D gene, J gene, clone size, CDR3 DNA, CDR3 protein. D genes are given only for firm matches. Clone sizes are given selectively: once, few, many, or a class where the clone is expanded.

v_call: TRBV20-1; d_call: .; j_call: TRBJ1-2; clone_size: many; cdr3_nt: TGCAGTGCCCACCAGTGGGGGACTTCTAACTATGGCTACACCTTC; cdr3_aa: CSAHQWGTSNYGYTF
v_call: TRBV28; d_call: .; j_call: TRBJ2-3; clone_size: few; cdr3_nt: TGTGCCAGCACCGCTGGGGTTCGGGGACTCCCAGAGGCGCAGTATTTT; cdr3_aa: CASTAGVRGLPEAQYF
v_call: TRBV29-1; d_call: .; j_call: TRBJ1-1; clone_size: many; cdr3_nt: TGCAGCGTTGTCCTAAGAAGTAGGCACAGGACTGAAGCTTTCTTT; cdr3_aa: CSVVLRSRHRTEAFF
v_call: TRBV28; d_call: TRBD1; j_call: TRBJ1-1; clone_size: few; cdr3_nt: TGTGCCAGCATCCGAACGGGGACAGGGGTCATGAACACTGAAGCTTTCTTT; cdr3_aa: CASIRTGTGVMNTEAFF
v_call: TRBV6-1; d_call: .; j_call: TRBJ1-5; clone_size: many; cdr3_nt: TGTGCCACTTACCGGGACACTCGCTATAGCAATCAGCCCCAGCATTTT; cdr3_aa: CATYRDTRYSNQPQHF
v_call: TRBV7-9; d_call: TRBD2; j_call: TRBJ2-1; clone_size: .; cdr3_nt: TGTGCCAGCAGCCCGCTACTAGCGGGGGTTAACAATGAGCAGTTCTTC; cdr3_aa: CASSPLLAGVNNEQFF
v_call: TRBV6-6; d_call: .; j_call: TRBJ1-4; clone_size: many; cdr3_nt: TGTGCCACCGTTGGGGGGGACAACGAAAAACTGTTTTTT; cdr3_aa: CATVGGDNEKLFF
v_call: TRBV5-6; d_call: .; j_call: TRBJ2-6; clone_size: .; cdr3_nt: TGTGCCAGCAGCCACGGTACTGGGGCCAACGTCCTGACTTTC; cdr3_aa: CASSHGTGANVLTF
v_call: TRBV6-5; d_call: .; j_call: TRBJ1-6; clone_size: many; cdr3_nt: TGTGCCAGCAGTTACAGGGGGCCCCTCCACTTT; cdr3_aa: CASSYRGPLHF
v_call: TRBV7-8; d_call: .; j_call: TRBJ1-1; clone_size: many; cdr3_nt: TGTGCCAGCAGCTTAGAAGCGATCCTAGCTGACCTCACGATGAACACTGAAGCTTTCTTT; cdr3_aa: CASSLEAILADLTMNTEAFF
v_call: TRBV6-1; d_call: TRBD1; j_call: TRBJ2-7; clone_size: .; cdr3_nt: TGTGCCAGCAGTGAAGAAGACAGGGGGCCCTACGAGCAGTACTTC; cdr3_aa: CASSEEDRGPYEQYF
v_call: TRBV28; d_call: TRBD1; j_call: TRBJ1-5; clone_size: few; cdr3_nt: TGTGCCACATCGACAGGGGAGGGGTATCAGCCCCAGCATTTT; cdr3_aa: CATSTGEGYQPQHF
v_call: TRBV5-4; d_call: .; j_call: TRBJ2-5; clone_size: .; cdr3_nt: TGTGCCAGCAGCTGGGGGCTGGCCCAAGAGACCCAGTACTTC; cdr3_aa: CASSWGLAQETQYF
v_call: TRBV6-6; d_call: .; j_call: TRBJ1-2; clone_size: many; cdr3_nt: TGTGCCAGCAGATCCCGGACGTCAGGGGATGGCTACACCTTC; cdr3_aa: CASRSRTSGDGYTF
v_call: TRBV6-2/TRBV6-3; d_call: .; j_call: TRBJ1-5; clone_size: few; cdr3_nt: TGTGCCAGCAGTTACTCAACCCTCTATCAGCCCCAGCATTTT; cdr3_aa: CASSYSTLYQPQHF
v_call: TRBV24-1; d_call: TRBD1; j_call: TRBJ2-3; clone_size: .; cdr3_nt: TGTGCCACCAGTGACCCCACCCCAGGGGGCTCCAGCACAGATACGCAGTATTTT; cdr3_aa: CATSDPTPGGSSTDTQYF